This TCR beta chain was captured in a study of blood T cells in healthy people across ages. The wider study: Per every two T cells, about one barcoded beta molecule was captured by template switching.

With a J-beta primer mix and a sample-barcoded 5' primer, a second PCR ran 7 to 11 cycles. TCRdb redid the calling of the 5' RACE reads with MiXCR, one entry per CDR3 protein. Of about 730,000 distinct CDR3 sequences detected, roughly 47% appear once; the ten largest clones hold less than 25%. What was sequenced was blood. The clonotype comes from a woman aged 55-69 years in good health.

CDR3 protein: CASSLRTEYNEQYF. The CDR3 nucleotides are TGTGCCAGCAGTCTTCGGACTGAGTACAATGAGCAGTACTTC. The genes are TRBV6-2 or TRBV6-3 and TRBJ2-5; TRBD2 might be the D (5 bases). The CDR3 spans 14 residues. Trimming cost V 5 bases and J 11 bases, with 21 bases left between them. Germline CDR1 MNHEY, CDR2 SVGEGT.